This TCR beta chain was identified during a study of OX40 agonist ivuxolimab in advanced cancers. This CDR3 has 12 amino acids. With 2 bases removed from V and 5 bases from J, the gap between germline ends came to 7 bases. Germline CDR1 SGHAT, CDR2 FQNNGV. Data came from immunoSEQ multiplex PCR; TCRdb stores just in-frame clones and leaves some out. The data hold some 80,000 clones, with 80% to 95% observed a single time. The V gene is TRBV11-2, the J gene TRBJ2-7; D not certain. The receptor was isolated from an adult with an advanced solid tumor such as melanoma, head and neck, liver or kidney cancer. This specimen was CD4+ or CD8+ T cells sorted from blood, taken in a trial of the OX40 agonist ivuxolimab. The CDR3 reads CASSLYVHEQYF. As DNA, the CDR3 is TGTGCCAGCAGCTTATACGTCCACGAGCAGTACTTC.